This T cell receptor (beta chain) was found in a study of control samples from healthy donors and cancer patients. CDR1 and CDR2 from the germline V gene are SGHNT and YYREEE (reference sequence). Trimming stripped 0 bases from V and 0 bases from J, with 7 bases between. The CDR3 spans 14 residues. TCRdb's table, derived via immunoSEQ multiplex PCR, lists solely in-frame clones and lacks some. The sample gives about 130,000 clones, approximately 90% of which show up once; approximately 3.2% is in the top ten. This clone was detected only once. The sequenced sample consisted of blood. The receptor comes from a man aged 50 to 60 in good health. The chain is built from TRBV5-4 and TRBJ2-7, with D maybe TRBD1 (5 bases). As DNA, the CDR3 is TGTGCCAGCAGCTTGGGACAGAGCTCCTACGAGCAGTACTTC. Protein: CASSLGQSSYEQYF.